This TCR beta chain was sequenced for a study of molecular identifiers for immune sequencing clone quantification. Study observations and caveats: For effector cells, clones above 20 RNA copies held over 99% of molecules; for naive cells, under 1%.

Many counts were recorded for this clonotype. What it binds is unknown. MiXCR, applied by TCRdb to the PCR reads, yields one record per CDR3 protein. The table includes around 480,000 distinct CDR3 sequences, roughly 25% detected once. Germline V lookup: CDR1 SQVTM, CDR2 ANQGSEA. The CDR3 runs 15 residues. V was cut by 5 bases and J by 6 bases, with 19 bases left in between. Libraries used about 19,000 to 1,000,000 sorted naive CD8 T cells and 10%, 30% or 50% RNA input. The authors gated naive CD8 T cells as CD8+CD4-CCR7+CD45RA+ for sorting. The V and J genes are TRBV29-1 and TRBJ1-4, with a possible D match to TRBD1 (5 bases). The material sequenced was naive CD8+ T cells from blood, with Jurkat cell RNA spiked in. As for subset: FACS-sorted CD8+CD4-CCR7+CD45RA+ naive T cells. This clonotype was sampled from a human donor in good health. Some libraries in this study had Jurkat cell RNA spiked in. Here the CDR3 DNA reads TGCAGCGTTTCAATCGGCGTAGGGGCAGATGAAAAACTGTTTTTT. Translation gives CSVSIGVGADEKLFF.